Following are 4 T cell receptor beta chains from one sample sequenced in a study of blood T cell repertoires in COVID-19. The assay was immunoSEQ multiplex PCR, and TCRdb's table has in-frame clones only and misses some. The sample includes more than 70,000 clones, 86% of them seen just once. The sequencing sample was made of peripheral blood. The source of these receptors is a woman of 80 years or more in a cohort sampled during active or convalescent COVID-19.

The chain joins TRBV5-1 to TRBJ2-2; unclear D gene. With 0 bases removed from V and 5 bases from J, the gap between germline ends came to 14 bases. The CDR3 has 16 residues. Germline loops: CDR1 SGHRS, CDR2 YFSETQ. This CDR3 reads CASSLVASGSTGELFF. DNA of the CDR3: TGCGCCAGCAGCTTGGTGGCCTCGGGTAGTACCGGGGAGCTGTTTTTT.

As DNA, the CDR3 is TGTGCCAGCAGCCGCCTTGGGACAGGGGCCAACTATGGCTACACCTTC. Translated, it gives CASSRLGTGANYGYTF. V gene TRBV5-6 combines with J gene TRBJ1-2; 10 positions match TRBD1. V lost 4 bases, J lost 2 bases, and 8 bases stayed unmatched. Germline lookup yields CDR1 SGHDT and CDR2 YYEEEE. This CDR3 is 16 amino acids long.

This chain joins TRBV5-6 and TRBJ1-5; D not certain. Trimming pared 2 bases from V and 0 bases from J, leaving 6 bases between. In germline, CDR1 is SGHDT, CDR2 YYEEEE. The CDR3 consists of 14 residues. The CDR3 loop reads CASSFGVSNQPQHF. The CDR3 region has the DNA TGTGCCAGCAGCTTCGGTGTTAGCAATCAGCCCCAGCATTTT.

The chain carries TRBV28 and TRBJ1-5, with TRBD1 identical over 7 bases. Trimming took 4 bases from V and 5 from J; bases not matched to a gene: 5. Germline-derived CDR1 and CDR2 are MDHEN and SYDVKM. The CDR3 covers 14 residues. The CDR3 bases are TGTGCCAGCAGTTACCGGGACAGACATCAGCCCCAGCATTTT. Residues: CASSYRDRHQPQHF.